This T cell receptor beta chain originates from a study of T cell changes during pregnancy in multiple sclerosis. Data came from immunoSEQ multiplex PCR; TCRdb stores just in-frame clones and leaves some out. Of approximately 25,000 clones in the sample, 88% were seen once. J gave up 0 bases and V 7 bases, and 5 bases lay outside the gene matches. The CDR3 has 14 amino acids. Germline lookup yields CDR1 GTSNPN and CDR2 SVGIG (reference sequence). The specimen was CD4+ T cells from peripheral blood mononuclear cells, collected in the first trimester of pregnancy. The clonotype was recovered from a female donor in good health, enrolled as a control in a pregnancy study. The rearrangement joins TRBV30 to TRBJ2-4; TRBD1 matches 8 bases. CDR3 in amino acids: CAYQTGVAKNIQYF. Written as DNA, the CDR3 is TGTGCCTATCAGACAGGGGTAGCCAAAAACATTCAGTACTTC.